This T cell receptor beta chain was sequenced in a study of tumor-infiltrating lymphocytes in primary liver carcinoma. General study points: Lesser overlap characterized tumor-adjacent and tumor-blood pairs relative to tumor region pairs. The 250 largest clones made up significantly more of tumor than blood repertoires (p = 0.039).

The approximately 17-32 mg bulk tissue piece was not sorted before simultaneous RNA and DNA extraction. The cohort consisted of patients whose primary liver carcinoma was surgically resected. Among the patients, all had chronic HBV infection and none had been treated. This CDR3 has 16 amino acids. Trimming removed 6 bases from V and 0 bases from J, with 15 bases in between. The V gene's germline CDR1 is MNHNS and CDR2 SASEGT. At least ten counts were recorded for this clonotype. The target antigen is unknown. Synthesis of TCR beta cDNA was carried out from 450 to 650 ng total RNA with a constant-region primer. Slightly modified ARM-PCR with three nested multiplex PCR rounds yielded TCR beta libraries. Investigators reported that the first two PCR rounds, at around 9 cycles each, used TRBV1-TRBV30 forward primers with a C-beta reverse primer. TCRdb processed the multiplex PCR reads anew with MiXCR; each CDR3 protein has one entry. This table has 75,000 to 80,000 distinct CDR3 sequences, roughly two thirds appearing once.

The gene calls are TRBV6-1 and TRBJ2-4; possibly TRBD1 for D (7 bases). This TCR was recovered from a man aged 35 to 55 with primary liver carcinoma and hepatitis B virus infection. Sequencing input: tumor-adjacent normal liver tissue. Here the CDR3 reads CASSGPEGAAKNIQYF. The DNA for the CDR3 is TGTGCCAGCAGCGGCCCGGAGGGGGCAGCCAAAAACATTCAGTACTTC.